This T cell receptor beta chain was captured in a study of blood T cells in healthy people across ages. Details on this clonotype: The target antigen is unknown. A read error may account for a junction end that differs from germline.

Study-level findings and limits: A strong correlation between TCR beta diversity and naive T cell percentage was seen. Fewer expanded clones and more diversity marked long-lived versus aged donors.

Through a sample-barcoded 5' primer and a J-beta primer mix, a second PCR was run for roughly 7 to 11 cycles. Each CDR3 protein is one row after TCRdb ran MiXCR on the 5' RACE reads. This sample yields about 770,000 distinct CDR3 sequences, of which 40% to 50% are seen a single time; under 20% belongs to the top ten. The CDR3 contains 14 residues. Germline V gene data show CDR1 as SGHAT and CDR2 as FQNNGV. Sample: blood. The sequence came from a man between 60 and 75 years old in good health. This chain uses TRBV11-2 with TRBJ2-2; D is unclear. CDR3 coding DNA: TGTGCCAGCAGCCTAGACACTTTAAGCGGGGAGCTGTTTTTT. This encodes CASSLDTLSGELFF.